A single sample gave rise to the 30 T cell receptor beta chains below, sequenced in a study of blood T cell repertoires in COVID-19. This table comes from immunoSEQ multiplex PCR, and its TCRdb copy is limited to in-frame clones, with some not included. The table records about 100,000 clones, just over 85% of them present only once. Source material: peripheral blood. These receptors all stem from a human donor in a cohort sampled during active COVID-19.

The V and J genes are TRBV18 and TRBJ2-1; 10 bases line up with TRBD2. The germline V gene has CDR1 KGHSH and CDR2 LQKENI. The junction had 8 bases not matched to a gene; V was cut back by 3 bases and J by 9 bases. The CDR3 sequence is 15 residues long. CDR3 sequence: CASSPSSGSNGEQFF. As DNA, the CDR3 is TGTGCCAGCTCACCGTCTAGCGGGAGCAATGGTGAGCAGTTCTTC.

The chain is built from TRBV7-3 and TRBJ2-5; D may be TRBD1 (6 bases). The length of the CDR3 is 16 residues. Germline CDR1 and CDR2: SGHTA and FQGTGA. Between the trimmed V and J ends, which lost 0 bases and 5 bases, there was a span of 16 bases. CDR3 in DNA: TGTGCCAGCAGCTTAACGGGGGCGGCAAATGGCGAGACCCAGTACTTC. Translating it yields CASSLTGAANGETQYF. Using reference TRBV7-3 and TRBJ2-5 for the parts outside the CDR3, the full variable domain is GAGVSQTPSNKVTEKGKYVELRCDPISGHTALYWYRQSLGQGPEFLIYFQGTGAADDSGLPNDRFFAVRPEGSVSTLKIQRTERGDSAVYLCASSLTGAANGETQYFGPGTRLLVL.

The chain recombines TRBV19 with TRBJ1-5; D perhaps matches TRBD1 (5 bases). Trimming cost V 7 bases and J 2 bases, with 18 bases left between them. This CDR3 comprises 16 residues. CDR1 LNHDA and CDR2 SQIVND come from the germline V gene (reference sequence). The DNA of the CDR3 is TGTGCCAGTACCCCCGCAGGGACTCGGGGCAATCAGCCCCAGCATTTT. Its protein is CASTPAGTRGNQPQHF.

The rearrangement links TRBV7-9 to TRBJ2-7; D remains unclear. CDR1 and CDR2 from the germline V gene are SEHNR and FQNEAQ (reference sequence). Trimming removed 6 bases from V and 2 bases from J, with 17 bases in between. The CDR3 length is 15 residues. CDR3 loop: CASSSKSTNPYEQYF. CDR3 sequence (DNA): TGTGCCAGCAGTTCAAAGTCGACAAACCCCTACGAGCAGTACTTC.

This chain links TRBV7-9 with TRBJ1-6; D is possibly TRBD1 (5 bases). The CDR3 extends over 18 amino acids. V gave up 5 bases and J gave up 0 bases, with 17 bases separating them. Germline V lookup: CDR1 SEHNR, CDR2 FQNEAQ (reference sequence). The CDR3 region has the DNA TGTGCCAGCAGCCGTGGCAGGGATGGTAGCTCCTATAATTCACCCCTCCACTTT. This translates into CASSRGRDGSSYNSPLHF.

The rearrangement uses TRBV2 and TRBJ2-3; 8 bases align to TRBD1. The germline V gene has CDR1 SNHLY and CDR2 FYNNEI. Germline trimming cut 6 bases from V and 2 bases from J; bases unmatched to any gene: 4. The CDR3 runs to 14 residues. The CDR3 DNA follows: TGTGCCAGCAGGGTGACAGGGGTCACAGATACGCAGTATTTT. Amino acid sequence: CASRVTGVTDTQYF. The whole variable domain, remainder taken from reference TRBV2 and TRBJ2-3, is EPEVTQTPSHQVTQMGQEVILRCVPISNHLYFYWYRQILGQKVEFLVSFYNNEISEKSEIFDDQFSVERPDGSNFTLKIRSTKLEDSAMYFCASRVTGVTDTQYFGPGTRLTVL.

The CDR3 loop is CASSQGVEGYNEQFF. The CDR3 nucleotides are TGTGCCAGCAGCCAGGGGGTGGAGGGGTACAATGAGCAGTTCTTC. The J gene is TRBJ2-1, the V gene TRBV5-4; D may be TRBD1 (7 bases). Trimming cost V 4 bases and J 4 bases, with 15 bases left between them. CDR1 and CDR2 (germline): SGHNT, YYREEE (reference sequence). The CDR3 is 15 residues long.

The gene calls are TRBV14 and TRBJ2-4, with a possible D match to TRBD2 (6 bases). The CDR3 is 17 residues long. V lost 8 bases and J lost 1, with 21 bases in between. The germline CDR1 and CDR2 sequences are SGHDN and FVKESK. The DNA for the CDR3 is TGTGCCAGCGCGCCTGAACCCCGGGGGACCGCCAAAAACATTCAGTACTTC. Translation gives CASAPEPRGTAKNIQYF. Full variable domain (missing parts from reference TRBV14 and TRBJ2-4): EAGVTQFPSHSVIEKGQTVTLRCDPISGHDNLYWYRRVMGKEIKFLLHFVKESKQDESGMPNNRFLAERTGGTYSTLKVQPAELEDSGVYFCASAPEPRGTAKNIQYFGAGTRLSVL.

J is TRBJ2-5 and V is TRBV15, with unresolved D. Trimming took off 2 bases at V and 1 base at J, with 11 bases between the two ends. The CDR3 extends over 15 amino acids. Looked up from germline, CDR1 is LNHNV and CDR2 is YYDKDF (reference sequence). CDR3 protein: CATSRLEIPQETQYF. Here the CDR3 DNA reads TGTGCCACCAGCAGACTAGAAATCCCCCAAGAGACCCAGTACTTC.

The chain joins TRBV28 to TRBJ2-5; 9 bases fit TRBD1. CDR3 length: 17 residues. The trim removed 6 bases at V and 3 bases at J, leaving 14 bases unmatched. CDR1 MDHEN and CDR2 SYDVKM come from the germline V gene. The CDR3 loop is CASSSGTGSPSEETQYF. CDR3 coding DNA: TGTGCCAGCAGCTCCGGGACAGGGTCCCCAAGCGAAGAGACCCAGTACTTC.

V is TRBV6-5 and J is TRBJ2-1; 12 positions match TRBD1. The CDR3 runs 15 residues. The J segment lost 9 bases and the V segment lost 6 bases, leaving 9 bases of the junction unmatched. Germline V gene sequence: CDR1 MNHEY, CDR2 SVGAGI. CDR3 region: CASSNPGTGGPEQFF. The CDR3 DNA is TGTGCCAGCAGCAATCCCGGGACAGGGGGCCCTGAGCAGTTCTTC.

The chain couples TRBV12-2 to TRBJ2-6; TRBD2 is taken as the D call from the table, unchecked against the DNA. TRBV12-2 is noted as a pseudogene. The CDR3 contains 17 residues. Here the CDR3 reads CASRIMGTPHKVGVLTF. CDR3 nucleotide sequence: TGTGCAAGTCGCATAATGGGGACTCCACACAAAGTCGGGGTCCTGACTTTC.

The chain couples TRBV30 to TRBJ1-2, with D perhaps matching TRBD1 (6 bases). V was trimmed by 0 bases and J by 0 bases, leaving 11 bases between them. CDR1 is GTSNPN, CDR2 SVGIG, per germline (reference sequence). The CDR3 contains 15 residues. The CDR3 here is CAWSVQGWANYGYTF. CDR3 DNA sequence: TGTGCCTGGAGTGTACAGGGATGGGCTAACTATGGCTACACCTTC.

This clone was recorded only once. This rearrangement joins TRBV4-2 to TRBJ2-1; 7 bases agree with TRBD2. Germline lookup yields CDR1 LGHNA and CDR2 YNFKEQ. The junction had 6 bases not matched to a gene; V was cut back by 7 bases and J by 0 bases. This CDR3 region has 15 residues. The CDR3 DNA sequence: TGTGCCAGCAACCGGGACTACAGCTCCTACAATGAGCAGTTCTTC. It is translated as CASNRDYSSYNEQFF.

This clone has just a few counts. The genes are TRBV19 and TRBJ2-7; 10 bases map to TRBD1. The CDR3 length is 15 residues. Trimming removed 5 bases from V and 0 bases from J; junction bases left unmatched: 4. The germline gives CDR1 LNHDA, CDR2 SQIVND (reference sequence). As DNA, the CDR3 is TGTGCCAGTAGTCTTGGGACAGGGGTCTCCTACGAGCAGTACTTC. It is translated as CASSLGTGVSYEQYF. The whole variable domain, filled in from reference TRBV19 and TRBJ2-7, reads DGGITQSPKYLFRKEGQNVTLSCEQNLNHDAMYWYRQDPGQGLRLIYYSQIVNDFQKGDIAEGYSVSREKKESFPLTVTSAQKNPTAFYLCASSLGTGVSYEQYFGPGTRLTVT.

Note on this clone: Additional DNA sequences in this sample encode the identical CDR3. V and J are TRBV19 and TRBJ1-5; no clear D gene. Trimming pared 3 bases from V and 5 bases from J, leaving 8 bases between. CDR3 length equals 13 residues. CDR1 and CDR2 from the germline V gene are LNHDA and SQIVND (reference sequence). Written as DNA, the CDR3 is TGTGCCAGTAGTATGGCCGGAGATCAGCCCCAGCATTTT. It encodes CASSMAGDQPQHF.

This chain links TRBV7-9 with TRBJ2-3, with a possible D match to TRBD1 (5 bases). Per germline, CDR1 SEHNR and CDR2 FQNEAQ (reference sequence). This CDR3 comprises 16 residues. The V end was cut by 5 bases, the J end by 1 base, with 16 bases between. CDR3 amino acids: CASSPRTREGTDTQYF. The CDR3 DNA is TGTGCCAGCAGCCCGCGGACAAGGGAAGGCACAGATACGCAGTATTTT.

J is TRBJ2-7 and V is TRBV6-1; no reliable D call. The V gene lost 2 bases and the J gene lost 4 bases, with 12 bases spanning the gap. The CDR3 runs to 14 residues. Per the germline V gene, CDR1 is MNHNS and CDR2 is SASEGT. The CDR3 DNA reads TGTGCCAGCAGTGAATATGCGAACGGTTACGAGCAGTACTTC. This codes for CASSEYANGYEQYF.

The CDR3 here is CSVVVGGGEQYF. CDR3 nucleotides: TGCAGCGTTGTCGTGGGAGGGGGCGAGCAGTACTTC. The genes are TRBV29-1 and TRBJ2-7; D is perhaps TRBD2 (7 bases). The V gene's germline CDR1 is SQVTM and CDR2 ANQGSEA. The CDR3 is 12 amino acids. V was trimmed by 4 bases and J by 6 bases, leaving 13 bases between them.

This chain connects TRBV5-6 to TRBJ2-7; 9 nucleotides agree with TRBD1. Germline V gene lookup returns CDR1 SGHDT and CDR2 YYEEEE. V shed 2 bases and J 7 bases; nucleotides not matched to a gene: 7. The CDR3 length is 14 residues. CDR3 amino acids: CASSFGTGMGEQYF. CDR3 bases: TGTGCCAGCAGCTTCGGGACAGGGATGGGAGAGCAGTACTTC.

The chain couples TRBV6-5 to TRBJ2-1; tentative D call: TRBD2 (5 bases). Germline V lookup: CDR1 MNHEY, CDR2 SVGAGI. This CDR3 is built from 11 residues. V was shortened by 9 bases and J by 9 bases, with 12 bases between the two germline ends. As DNA, the CDR3 is TGTGCCAGTGGAACCGGGGTTGAGCAGTTCTTC. Translating gives CASGTGVEQFF.

The chain has TRBV30 and TRBJ1-4, with 7 bases fitting TRBD1. The germline V gene encodes CDR1 GTSNPN and CDR2 SVGIG (reference sequence). The CDR3 length is 14 residues. Trimming cost V 1 base and J 8 bases; bases outside gene matches: 7. This CDR3 is CAWSGGRGTEKLFF. In nucleotides, the CDR3 is TGTGCCTGGAGTGGGGGCAGGGGGACAGAAAAACTGTTTTTT.

J is TRBJ2-1 and V is TRBV11-2; TRBD2 agrees at 7 bases. From germline, CDR1 is SGHAT and CDR2 FQNNGV. This CDR3 contains 14 residues. The trim removed 2 bases at V and 4 bases at J, leaving 2 bases unmatched. The CDR3 region has the DNA TGTGCCAGCAGCTTACTAGCGGAATACAATGAGCAGTTCTTC. Its protein is CASSLLAEYNEQFF.

The chain uses TRBV28 and TRBJ2-7, with D possibly being TRBD2 (5 bases). Between the trimmed V and J ends, which lost 4 bases and 5 bases, there was a span of 12 bases. Germline V gives CDR1 MDHEN, CDR2 SYDVKM. This CDR3 region has 13 residues. The chain's CDR3 is CASSWRGRNEQYF. The CDR3 nucleotides are TGTGCCAGCAGTTGGCGCGGGCGGAACGAGCAGTACTTC.

The chain carries TRBV2 and TRBJ2-7; 9 positions match TRBD1. This CDR3 has 14 amino acids. In germline, CDR1 is SNHLY, CDR2 FYNNEI. The J segment lost 5 bases and the V segment lost 6 bases, leaving 8 bases of the junction unmatched. The CDR3 protein is CASSKTGGLDEQYF. CDR3 bases: TGTGCCAGCAGCAAGACAGGGGGTCTCGACGAGCAGTACTTC.

This chain joins TRBV28 and TRBJ1-6; TRBD1 agrees at 9 bases. The length of the CDR3 is 15 residues. Germline V gene lookup returns CDR1 MDHEN and CDR2 SYDVKM. The trim removed 2 bases at V and 8 bases at J, leaving 4 bases unmatched. The CDR3 loop reads CASSLVGTGYSPLHF. CDR3 sequence (DNA): TGTGCCAGCAGTTTAGTTGGGACAGGGTATTCACCCCTCCACTTT.

This rearrangement joins TRBV2 to TRBJ1-3; D ambiguous. V was shortened by 8 bases and J by 4 bases, with 15 bases between the two germline ends. The CDR3 is 14 amino acids. From germline, CDR1 is SNHLY and CDR2 FYNNEI. The DNA of the CDR3 is TGTGCCAGCGGGGAAGGGTTGAGAGGAAACACCATATATTTT. Its protein product is CASGEGLRGNTIYF. Full variable domain (remainder filled in from reference TRBV2 and TRBJ1-3): EPEVTQTPSHQVTQMGQEVILRCVPISNHLYFYWYRQILGQKVEFLVSFYNNEISEKSEIFDDQFSVERPDGSNFTLKIRSTKLEDSAMYFCASGEGLRGNTIYFGEGSWLTVV.

This clone was found once. This chain links TRBV30 with TRBJ1-1, with D maybe TRBD1 (6 bases). CDR3 length equals 13 residues. With 4 bases removed from V and 0 bases from J, the gap between germline ends came to 9 bases. CDR1 is GTSNPN and CDR2 is SVGIG in the germline V gene (reference sequence). Here the CDR3 DNA reads TGTGCCTGGAAGCGGACAGTGAACACTGAAGCTTTCTTT. Protein product: CAWKRTVNTEAFF.

The CDR3 coding sequence is TGTGCCAGCAGCTGGGGGCAGGGGAACACCGGGGAGCTGTTTTTT. This translates into CASSWGQGNTGELFF. V and J are TRBV5-4 and TRBJ2-2, with D perhaps matching TRBD1 (6 bases). Germline V gives CDR1 SGHNT, CDR2 YYREEE (reference sequence). The CDR3 is made up of 15 amino acids. The germline V and J ends were trimmed by 3 bases and 1 base, with 10 bases remaining between them.

The chain couples TRBV7-8 to TRBJ1-1, with 10 bases matching TRBD1. The CDR3 extends over 13 amino acids. Trimming cost V 5 bases and J 3 bases; bases outside gene matches: 0. Looked up from germline, CDR1 is SGHVS and CDR2 is FQNEAQ. CDR3 in DNA: TGTGCCAGCAGCGGACAGGGGGACACTGAAGCTTTCTTT. Translating it yields CASSGQGDTEAFF.